This TCR beta chain was sequenced in a study of radiotherapy plus CTLA-4 blockade in lung cancer listed by TCRdb under 2018. Turning to the overall study: Among enrolled patients, under 20% had an objective response and roughly 33% reached disease control.

Preparation of the library involved the immunoSEQ multiplex PCR assay. Drawn from immuneACCESS, this table holds only the in-frame rearrangements with V and J called that TCRdb kept. Clones are partly lost; checked studies trace under half to an unresolved V gene and leave the rest unexplained. This sample is represented by 70,000 to 90,000 clones; 84% of them were singletons. Together, the top ten hold 0.79% of the sample. This clone was seen only a few times. Its antigen is still unknown. The sample holds no much larger clone one base away, and base qualities are not on file. Focal radiation therapy combined with CTLA-4 blockade (ipilimumab) was tested in patients with chemo-refractory metastatic non-small-cell lung cancer. The investigation overall reported the following: The strongest predictors of response were reported to be early dynamic shifts in blood T cell clones along with a rise in serum interferon-beta following radiation. TCR clones derived from tumors expanded in peripheral blood after treatment with radiotherapy and ipilimumab.

This sequence was found in a human donor with non-small cell lung cancer who had stable disease on radiotherapy plus ipilimumab. The sample in question was peripheral blood, obtained from a patient treated with radiotherapy plus ipilimumab.

The sequenced DNA is TGCGCCAGCAGCCAAGATGGGGCGCGTTTGGGCACCATATATTTT. Its amino acids are CASSQDGARLGTIYF. This chain is built from TRBV4-1 and TRBJ1-3; TRBD1 is a possible D gene, resting on 5 matching bases. Measured from the cysteine to the phenylalanine, the CDR3 is 15 residues long. The CDR3 DNA has 45 bases and is translated from base 1. The germline V gene provides CDR1 MGHRA and CDR2 YSYEKL. The junction carries 15 bases between V and J, which are trimmed by 0 bases and 9 bases respectively.